These 26 T cell receptor beta chains originate from one sample sequenced in a study of control samples from healthy donors and cancer patients. Repertoires were generated with immunoSEQ multiplex PCR, while TCRdb's copy carries only in-frame clones and drops some. The sample yields approximately 100,000 clones, 80% to 90% seen once. The source material was blood. The origin of the receptors is a man aged 25 to 40 in good health.

This chain joins TRBV18 and TRBJ1-1; D remains ambiguous. Trimming took 3 bases from V and 0 from J, leaving 11 bases between them. The CDR3 is made up of 15 amino acids. CDR1 and CDR2 (germline): KGHSH, LQKENI. CDR3: CASSPSSHVNTEAFF. The CDR3, as DNA: TGTGCCAGCTCACCTTCTTCGCACGTGAACACTGAAGCTTTCTTT.

This clone was detected once. V gene TRBV7-3 combines with J gene TRBJ1-6; 7 bases agree with TRBD1. From germline, CDR1 is SGHTA and CDR2 FQGTGA. CDR3 length equals 16 residues. With 5 bases clipped from V and 6 bases from J, the junction kept 10 bases outside the gene matches. CDR3 protein: CASSAGGQWGNSPLHF. CDR3 coding DNA: TGTGCCAGCAGCGCAGGGGGACAGTGGGGTAATTCACCCCTCCACTTT.

J is TRBJ2-2 and V is TRBV6-5, with D unclear. V was clipped by 2 bases and J by 4 bases, with 5 bases between them. The germline CDR1 and CDR2 sequences are MNHEY and SVGAGI. This CDR3 comprises 13 residues. This CDR3 is CASSYIITGELFF. The DNA for the CDR3 is TGTGCCAGCAGTTACATTATCACCGGGGAGCTGTTTTTT.

The chain combines TRBV18 with TRBJ1-5; the D is unclear. The V gene's germline CDR1 is KGHSH and CDR2 LQKENI. The CDR3 totals 15 residues. V was pared by 3 bases and J by 4 bases, with 13 bases between. As DNA, the CDR3 is TGTGCCAGCTCACCCCGGGCCCAAGGAAATCAGCCCCAGCATTTT. The encoded protein is CASSPRAQGNQPQHF.

This rearrangement joins TRBV7-2 to TRBJ2-2, with D maybe TRBD1 (5 bases). Looked up from germline, CDR1 is SGHTA and CDR2 is FQGNSA. This CDR3 region has 17 residues. The V end was cut by 1 base, the J end by 1 base, with 13 bases between. CDR3 protein: CASSLEPLGLNTGELFF. Written as DNA, the CDR3 is TGTGCCAGCAGCTTAGAACCATTGGGGCTGAACACCGGGGAGCTGTTTTTT.

The rearrangement uses TRBV2 and TRBJ1-5, with D maybe TRBD1 (5 bases). The CDR3 has 12 amino acids. Trimming stripped 6 bases from V and 7 bases from J, with 10 bases between. Germline V gene lookup returns CDR1 SNHLY and CDR2 FYNNEI. The CDR3 is CASSRAGQPQHF. As DNA, the CDR3 is TGTGCCAGCAGCAGGGCTGGCCAGCCCCAGCATTTT.

CDR3 amino acids: CASSVYGPDTQYF. The CDR3 DNA sequence: TGTGCCAGCAGCGTTTATGGGCCAGATACGCAGTATTTT. This chain links TRBV14 with TRBJ2-3; no clear D. V dropped 5 bases and J dropped 4 bases, with 10 bases sitting between them. Germline V gene lookup returns CDR1 SGHDN and CDR2 FVKESK. CDR3 length equals 13 residues.

This sequence joins TRBV5-6 and TRBJ2-2; D might be TRBD2 (5 bases). The ends were cut back, 6 bases at V and 1 base at J, with 10 bases in the middle. The V gene's germline CDR1 is SGHDT and CDR2 YYEEEE. This CDR3 is built from 14 residues. DNA for the CDR3: TGTGCCAGCACCATTACTAGGAACACCGGGGAGCTGTTTTTT. Residues: CASTITRNTGELFF. The full variable domain, completed using reference TRBV5-6 and TRBJ2-2, is DAGVTQSPTHLIKTRGQQVTLRCSPKSGHDTVSWYQQALGQGPQFIFQYYEEEERQRGNFPDRFSGHQFPNYSSELNVNALLLGDSALYLCASTITRNTGELFFGEGSRLTVL.

The CDR3 sequence: CASSPQIAAAGREGYEQYF. The CDR3, as DNA: TGTGCCAGCTCACCACAAATCGCAGCCGCCGGGCGGGAGGGCTACGAGCAGTACTTC. The chain is built from TRBV18 and TRBJ2-7; 9 nucleotides match TRBD2. In germline, CDR1 is KGHSH, CDR2 LQKENI. The CDR3 sequence is 19 residues long. V lost 1 base and J lost 3; bases outside the gene matches: 16.

In its sample, this clone was seen once. The chain joins TRBV9 to TRBJ2-6; the match to TRBD2 covers 8 bases. The germline V gene has CDR1 SGDLS and CDR2 YYNGEE. The CDR3 loop spans 16 amino acids. J gave up 2 bases and V 5 bases, and 6 bases lay outside the gene matches. CDR3 coding DNA: TGTGCCAGCAGACGGGGAGCGGGAGCTGGGGCCAACGTCCTGACTTTC. This codes for CASRRGAGAGANVLTF.

This rearrangement joins TRBV2 to TRBJ1-2, with a weak D call TRBD1 (5 bases). Germline V lookup: CDR1 SNHLY, CDR2 FYNNEI. The V gene lost 2 bases and the J gene lost 8 bases, with 9 bases spanning the gap. This CDR3 is 12 amino acids long. The CDR3 reads CASSERGRGYTF. The CDR3 region has the DNA TGTGCCAGCAGTGAAAGGGGCCGGGGCTACACCTTC.

This chain links TRBV4-2 with TRBJ2-7; 8 nucleotides line up with TRBD2. The trim removed 0 bases at V and 0 bases at J, leaving 10 bases unmatched. CDR1 and CDR2 from the germline V gene are LGHNA and YNFKEQ. CDR3 length: 18 amino acids. The CDR3 coding sequence is TGTGCCAGCAGCCAAGAGAGTAGCGGGATTGGGGACTCCTACGAGCAGTACTTC. Its translation is CASSQESSGIGDSYEQYF.

The V call is TRBV11-3, the J call TRBJ2-5, with 8 positions matching TRBD1. The CDR3 contains 14 residues. V gave up 5 bases and J gave up 4 bases; unmatched junction bases: 6. Germline lookup yields CDR1 SGHNT and CDR2 YENEEA. Written as DNA, the CDR3 is TGTGCCAGCAGCAAGACAGGGGATTTAGAGACCCAGTACTTC. Encoded protein: CASSKTGDLETQYF.

The rearrangement joins TRBV7-8 to TRBJ2-7; 11 bases line up with TRBD2. Germline V lookup: CDR1 SGHVS, CDR2 FQNEAQ. This CDR3 contains 18 residues. The junction had 11 bases not matched to a gene; V was cut back by 4 bases and J by 0 bases. The CDR3 DNA sequence: TGTGCCAGCAGCTGGGGACTAGCGGAACAAGGCGACTCCTACGAGCAGTACTTC. Its translation: CASSWGLAEQGDSYEQYF.

This chain joins TRBV5-8 and TRBJ2-5; 9 bases map to TRBD1. There are 15 residues in the CDR3. Germline V gives CDR1 SGHTS, CDR2 YDEGEE. V gave up 4 bases and J gave up 1 base; unmatched junction bases: 5. The CDR3 is CASSGTGSRQETQYF. CDR3 nucleotides: TGTGCCAGCAGCGGGACAGGGTCTCGCCAAGAGACCCAGTACTTC.

Here the CDR3 reads CASSPGGQGLTAHYGYTF. The CDR3, as DNA: TGTGCCAGCTCACCGGGGGGGCAGGGGCTGACAGCGCACTATGGCTACACCTTC. V is TRBV18 and J is TRBJ1-2; D is possibly TRBD1 (6 bases). The CDR3 covers 18 residues. Germline V gives CDR1 KGHSH, CDR2 LQKENI. Trimming stripped 3 bases from V and 3 bases from J, with 23 bases between.

The genes are TRBV2 and TRBJ2-2; no firm D call. Germline CDR1 and CDR2: SNHLY and FYNNEI. V shed 6 bases and J shed 4 bases, with 3 bases lying between them. The CDR3 consists of 11 residues. The CDR3 sequence: CASRGTGELFF. The CDR3 nucleotides are TGTGCCAGCAGGGGCACCGGGGAGCTGTTTTTT.

The J gene is TRBJ1-6, the V gene TRBV7-6; perhaps TRBD1 as D (5 bases). The V gene lost 4 bases and the J gene lost 5 bases, with 12 bases spanning the gap. The CDR3 runs to 15 residues. From germline, CDR1 is SGHVS and CDR2 FNYEAQ. The CDR3 loop is CASSSTELNNSPLHF. CDR3 DNA sequence: TGTGCCAGCAGCTCGACAGAGCTCAATAATTCACCCCTCCACTTT.

V gene TRBV27 combines with J gene TRBJ2-1; D unresolved. Germline V CDR1 and CDR2: MNHEY, SMNVEV (reference sequence). The V end was cut by 6 bases, the J end by 0 bases, with 12 bases between. CDR3 length equals 15 residues. Here the CDR3 reads CASSSHRNSYNEQFF. Here the CDR3 DNA reads TGTGCCAGCAGCTCCCACCGGAACTCCTACAATGAGCAGTTCTTC.

This chain connects TRBV10-3 to TRBJ1-1; no definite D call. CDR1 ENHRY and CDR2 SYGVKD come from the germline V gene. CDR3 length: 11 residues. Trimming stripped 3 bases from V and 8 bases from J, with 7 bases between. CDR3 amino acids: CAISDQEEAFF. CDR3 DNA: TGTGCCATCAGTGACCAGGAAGAAGCTTTCTTT.

The chain recombines TRBV30 with TRBJ1-5; D is unclear. The CDR3 has 12 residues. V gave up 5 bases and J gave up 2 bases, with 7 bases separating them. Germline V gene data show CDR1 as GTSNPN and CDR2 as SVGIG (reference sequence). The DNA for the CDR3 is TGTGCCTGGGGACCTGGCAATCAGCCCCAGCATTTT. It yields the protein CAWGPGNQPQHF.

Regarding this clone: At one boundary the junction diverges from the germline segment, which might be a read error. This rearrangement joins TRBV12-5 to TRBJ1-2; D uncertain. Germline-derived CDR1 and CDR2 are LGHNT and FRNRAP. The CDR3 consists of 14 residues. The CDR3 is CAGGLVEGLRGYTF. CDR3 in DNA: TGTGCTGGTGGTTTGGTTGAAGGCCTTCGGGGCTACACCTTC.

The rearrangement links TRBV11-3 to TRBJ2-1; TRBD2 aligns across 8 bases. The CDR3 is made up of 16 amino acids. With 5 bases clipped from V and 9 bases from J, the junction kept 15 bases outside the gene matches. Germline loops: CDR1 SGHNT, CDR2 YENEEA. The CDR3 sequence: CASSPRGYLAGGEQFF. The CDR3 bases are TGTGCCAGCAGCCCGCGGGGTTACCTAGCGGGCGGTGAGCAGTTCTTC.

The chain recombines TRBV29-1 with TRBJ2-2; D gene ambiguous. This CDR3 has 12 amino acids. From germline, CDR1 is SQVTM and CDR2 ANQGSEA. The V gene lost 7 bases and the J gene lost 6 bases, with 12 bases spanning the gap. The CDR3 spells CSGGSRAGELFF. The CDR3 coding sequence is TGCAGCGGGGGTAGTAGGGCCGGGGAGCTGTTTTTT.

The genes are TRBV12-3 or TRBV12-4 and TRBJ1-1; TRBD1 might be the D (5 bases). The germline V and J ends were trimmed by 5 bases and 4 bases, with 11 bases remaining between them. This CDR3 comprises 13 residues. CDR3 DNA: TGTGCCAGCAGTAACCGACAGAGCACTGAAGCTTTCTTT. Protein product: CASSNRQSTEAFF.

The chain recombines TRBV7-9 with TRBJ2-2; 8 bases fit TRBD1. CDR1 and CDR2 from the germline V gene are SEHNR and FQNEAQ (reference sequence). The CDR3 consists of 13 residues. After removal of 3 bases from V and 6 bases from J, the junction contained 0 bases not matched to a gene. The CDR3 sequence is CASSFRGPGELFF. DNA for the CDR3: TGTGCCAGCAGCTTCAGGGGGCCCGGGGAGCTGTTTTTT.